Detailed here is one T cell receptor (beta chain). Its cognate antigen is unknown. The sample belongs to a study of shared clonotypes between healthy human individuals. General observations from the study: Genetic and exposure-history diversity was limited by the few donors. How much donors shared clonotypes was expected to be affected by sequencing depth.

Original methodology: Junction-only sequences without quality scores came from ImmunoSEQ, so filtering differed. Clones were read by immunoSEQ multiplex PCR, and TCRdb kept only the in-frame ones, dropping some. Clonal size and the V and J genes are those of that table, whereas D and trimming came from the DNA. The table lists hundreds of thousands of clones, 70% to 80% of them singletons. This CDR3 spans 13 amino acids. Germline lookup yields CDR1 SGHTA and CDR2 FQGNSA. V dropped 4 bases and J dropped 10 bases, with 16 bases sitting between them. The clonotype originates from a middle-aged woman in good health. Some clones in this sample may be carry-over from other donors' samples. Sample: PBMCs. The chain combines TRBV7-2 with TRBJ2-5; D possibly uses TRBD1 or TRBD2 (6 bases each). DNA for the CDR3: TGTGCCAGCAGCTCTTCTGGAGGGGGAGTCCAGTACTTC. Protein product: CASSSSGGGVQYF.